This T cell receptor (beta chain) was sequenced for a study of cytomegalovirus exposure and HLA in healthy donors. Findings and caveats of the study: What was likely a sequencing artifact was a cluster of highly shared sequence variants. The CMV antigen specificity of a few CMV-associated chains was confirmed through in vitro analysis.

On this clone: Antigen: not known.

Amplification used 60 Vbeta primers and 13 Jbeta primers. The method was immunoSEQ multiplex PCR; TCRdb's version includes in-frame clones alone and lacks a portion of them. The table records roughly 120,000 clones, 67% of them present only once. Trimming at V came to 6 bases and at J to 0 bases, leaving 4 bases not matched to a gene. Germline CDR1 is SNHLY and CDR2 is FYNNEI. CDR3 length: 15 amino acids. Sequenced material: PBMCs. The chain links TRBV2 to TRBJ1-3, with 8 bases lining up with TRBD1. The clonotype originates from a young man in good health and CMV-seropositive. The CDR3 sequence: CASSRQGSSGNTIYF. The CDR3 DNA is TGTGCCAGCAGCCGACAGGGGAGCTCTGGAAACACCATATATTTT.